The 18 T cell receptor beta chains reported below all come from one sample, sequenced in a study of vaccination effects on CD4 cells after COVID-19 (dated by TCRdb to about 2022). Library creation used the immunoSEQ multiplex PCR assay. TCRdb mirrors the immuneACCESS table, restricted to in-frame sequences. Some clones are absent from its copies; in checked studies, under half trace to an unresolved V gene, and the reason for the others is unknown. This sample has about 34,000 clones in its table, and roughly 73% of those were observed once. The ten largest clones capture 33% of the sample. In the ViraFEST assay, PBMC were stimulated with viral peptide pools, and antigen-specific CD4+ T cell clonotypes were then identified by expansion using TCR sequencing. After around ten days of culture, CD4+ T cells were isolated with the EasySep CD4+ T cell isolation kit. Convalescent patients had PCR-confirmed SARS-CoV-2 infection between March and December 2020, before Alpha, Beta and Delta variants emerged in the United States.

These TCRs' antigens remain unknown. Source: CD4+ T cells from PBMCs cultured with a peptide pool, taken before COVID-19 vaccination. These TCRs come from a human donor who had a prior SARS-CoV-2 infection.

The chain uses TRBV7-2 and TRBJ2-1, with 14 bases that match TRBD2. After removal of 5 bases from V and 6 bases from J, the junction contained 15 bases not matched to a gene. The CDR3 has 19 residues. CDR1 and CDR2 (germline): SGHTA, FQGNSA. The CDR3 region has the DNA TGTGCCAGCAGCAATAGCAGACTAGCGGGAGGGCCAGGCGCCAATGAGCAGTTCTTC. Translation: CASSNSRLAGGPGANEQFF.

This clone was recorded once. The chain employs TRBV15 and TRBJ1-6; TRBD1 aligns across 8 bases. The germline V gene encodes CDR1 LNHNV and CDR2 YYDKDF (reference sequence). CDR3 size: 16 residues. V was pared by 5 bases and J by 7 bases, with 10 bases of the junction left unmatched. CDR3 protein: CATSADRGLGNSPLHF. The CDR3 DNA reads as TGTGCCACCAGCGCTGACAGGGGCTTAGGGAATTCACCCCTCCACTTT.

CDR3 sequence reads: CASSVTGGGGNTIYF. CDR3 DNA sequence: TGTGCCAGCAGCGTAACAGGGGGAGGTGGAAACACCATATATTTT. The V gene is TRBV9, the J gene TRBJ1-3; TRBD1 matches at 8 bases. The germline V gene has CDR1 SGDLS and CDR2 YYNGEE. CDR3 length: 15 amino acids. V was pared by 1 base and J by 3 bases, with 3 bases of the junction left unmatched.

The rearrangement joins TRBV18 to TRBJ1-1, with a tentative D call TRBD1 (5 bases). Per germline, CDR1 KGHSH and CDR2 LQKENI. Trimming stripped 1 base from V and 5 bases from J, with 11 bases between. The CDR3 has 14 amino acids. CDR3 DNA: TGTGCCAGCTCACCACGGACGACAGTTACTGAAGCTTTCTTT. Its protein is CASSPRTTVTEAFF. Supplemented by reference TRBV18 and TRBJ1-1, the full variable domain reads NAGVMQNPRHLVRRRGQEARLRCSPMKGHSHVYWYRQLPEEGLKFMVYLQKENIIDESGMPKERFSAEFPKEGPSILRIQQVVRGDSAAYFCASSPRTTVTEAFFGQGTRLTVV.

This clone was picked up a small number of times. J is TRBJ2-7 and V is TRBV3-1 (or the pseudogene TRBV3-2); the D gene is possibly TRBD1 (6 bases). This CDR3 contains 14 residues. CDR1 is LGHDT, CDR2 YNNKEL, per germline (reference sequence). Trimming shortened V by 3 bases and J by 0 bases, and 9 bases separated the two germline ends. CDR3: CASSHGDTSYEQYF. The CDR3 DNA follows: TGTGCCAGCAGCCATGGGGACACCTCCTACGAGCAGTACTTC.

This clone was observed a few times. This chain uses TRBV6-4 with TRBJ2-7, with 7 bases identical to TRBD2. After removal of 2 bases from V and 6 bases from J, the junction contained 7 bases not matched to a gene. Germline assignment: CDR1 MRHNA and CDR2 SNTAGT. The CDR3 extends over 14 amino acids. CDR3: CASSDRTSSCEQYF. CDR3 nucleotide sequence: TGTGCCAGCAGTGACAGGACTAGTAGCTGCGAGCAGTACTTC.

This rearrangement joins TRBV6-2 or TRBV6-3 to TRBJ2-1; TRBD2 matches at 13 bases. CDR1 and CDR2 from the germline V gene are MNHEY and SVGEGT. V lost 0 bases and J lost 4; bases outside the gene matches: 3. The CDR3 length is 17 residues. The CDR3 region is CASSYSGTSGKYNEQFF. The CDR3 DNA sequence: TGTGCCAGCAGTTACTCAGGGACTAGCGGGAAGTACAATGAGCAGTTCTTC.

The CDR3 spells CAHARSLNNEQFF. The DNA for the CDR3 is TGTGCCCACGCGAGGAGTCTAAACAATGAGCAGTTCTTC. The chain has TRBV6-6 and TRBJ2-1; D call uncertain. V dropped 11 bases and J dropped 5 bases, with 16 bases sitting between them. The CDR3 contains 13 residues. Germline CDR1 and CDR2: MNHNY and SVGAGI (reference sequence).

The chain couples TRBV30 to TRBJ1-1; unclear D gene. The V and J ends lost 0 bases and 1 base respectively, with 9 bases between them. CDR3 length: 14 amino acids. The V gene's germline CDR1 is GTSNPN and CDR2 SVGIG (reference sequence). The CDR3 DNA is TGTGCCTGGAGTGTAATCCCGAGGAACACTGAAGCTTTCTTT. It codes for CAWSVIPRNTEAFF.

This chain uses TRBV5-4 with TRBJ2-1, with a tentative D call TRBD2 (5 bases). Looked up from germline, CDR1 is SGHNT and CDR2 is YYREEE (reference sequence). V gave up 5 bases and J gave up 0 bases, with 9 bases separating them. CDR3 length equals 14 residues. The CDR3 here is CASSRGFSYNEQFF. Written as DNA, the CDR3 is TGTGCCAGCAGTAGAGGGTTCTCCTACAATGAGCAGTTCTTC.

This clone was detected only once. This chain links TRBV5-4 with TRBJ1-2, with TRBD1 identical over 7 bases. J was trimmed by 1 base and V by 3 bases; bases with no gene match: 9. The CDR3 loop spans 16 amino acids. Looked up from germline, CDR1 is SGHNT and CDR2 is YYREEE (reference sequence). CDR3 residues: CASSSPGQSYNYGYTF. CDR3 DNA sequence: TGTGCCAGCAGCTCCCCGGGACAGAGTTATAACTATGGCTACACCTTC. The variable domain in full, with the rest retrieved from reference TRBV5-4 and TRBJ1-2, is ETGVTQSPTHLIKTRGQQVTLRCSSQSGHNTVSWYQQALGQGPQFIFQYYREEENGRGNFPPRFSGLQFPNYSSELNVNALELDDSALYLCASSSPGQSYNYGYTFGSGTRLTVV.

This chain connects TRBV7-2 to TRBJ1-5, with D uncertain. The germline CDR1 and CDR2 sequences are SGHTA and FQGNSA. With 3 bases removed from V and 7 bases from J, the gap between germline ends came to 7 bases. The CDR3 sequence is 12 residues long. CDR3 residues: CASSFATQPQHF. The CDR3, as DNA: TGTGCCAGCAGCTTTGCGACCCAGCCCCAGCATTTT.

The chain employs TRBV5-8 and TRBJ2-4; tentative D call: TRBD1 (6 bases). Germline-derived CDR1 and CDR2 are SGHTS and YDEGEE. CDR3 size: 15 residues. V shed 0 bases and J shed 2 bases, with 9 bases lying between them. The CDR3 nucleotides are TGTGCCAGCAGCTTGGAGGGGGTGACCAAAAACATTCAGTACTTC. It translates to CASSLEGVTKNIQYF.

The V gene is TRBV27, the J gene TRBJ1-5, with 9 positions matching TRBD1. Unmatched junction bases numbered 8, after V lost 5 bases and J lost 6 bases. CDR3 length: 15 amino acids. Germline CDR1 MNHEY, CDR2 SMNVEV (reference sequence). The CDR3, as DNA: TGTGCCAGCAGTCCCGGGGACAGGGACGGTCAGCCCCAGCATTTT. Amino acid sequence: CASSPGDRDGQPQHF.

The rearrangement links TRBV4-2 to TRBJ2-2; the D is unclear. This CDR3 is 15 amino acids long. The V end lost 0 bases, the J end lost 6 bases, and 11 bases lay between the germline ends. Germline lookup yields CDR1 LGHNA and CDR2 YNFKEQ. The CDR3 sequence: CASSQDKSFPGELFF. The CDR3 region has the DNA TGTGCCAGCAGCCAAGATAAAAGCTTCCCCGGGGAGCTGTTTTTT.

The chain is built from TRBV7-3 and TRBJ2-1; unclear D gene. The length of the CDR3 is 15 residues. Deletions cut 4 bases from V and 10 bases from J, with 20 bases between. CDR1 and CDR2 from the germline V gene are SGHTA and FQGTGA. The chain's CDR3 is CASSSAPYDGGEQFF. The CDR3 nucleotides read TGTGCCAGCAGCTCAGCCCCTTATGACGGTGGGGAGCAGTTCTTC. Full variable domain (remainder filled in from reference TRBV7-3 and TRBJ2-1): GAGVSQTPSNKVTEKGKYVELRCDPISGHTALYWYRQSLGQGPEFLIYFQGTGAADDSGLPNDRFFAVRPEGSVSTLKIQRTERGDSAVYLCASSSAPYDGGEQFFGPGTRLTVL.

The chain carries TRBV4-1 and TRBJ2-5, with D perhaps given as TRBD1 or TRBD2 (5 bases each). The CDR3 consists of 15 residues. The V gene lost 2 bases and the J gene lost 2 bases, with 12 bases spanning the gap. Germline-derived CDR1 and CDR2 are MGHRA and YSYEKL. The CDR3 here is CASSQSGRRQETQYF. The CDR3 region has the DNA TGCGCCAGCAGCCAATCGGGACGGAGACAAGAGACCCAGTACTTC.

The J gene is TRBJ2-5, the V gene TRBV14; 16 bases are a match to TRBD2. The junction had 2 bases not matched to a gene; V was cut back by 4 bases and J by 3 bases. The CDR3 length is 16 residues. In germline, CDR1 is SGHDN, CDR2 FVKESK. Here the CDR3 reads CASSRGLAGGKETQYF. As DNA, the CDR3 is TGTGCCAGCAGCCGGGGACTAGCGGGAGGGAAAGAGACCCAGTACTTC.